The 4 T cell receptor beta chains listed next were all sequenced from one sample in a study of T cells expressing NK-cell markers. TCRdb reanalyzed the 5' RACE reads, giving one entry per CDR3 protein sequence and no DNA. The record lists about 160,000 distinct CDR3 sequences, of which the ten most abundant hold 20% to 25%. Sequenced material: blood T cells: a sorted CD56 or NKG2C T cell subset, CD4+ or CD8+ T cells, or bulk PBMC T cells (not recorded which). The receptors shown here come from a man aged 18-70 years in good health.

The V and J genes are TRBV25-1 and TRBJ2-1. From germline, CDR1 is MGHDK and CDR2 SYGVNS. The CDR3 covers 12 residues. This CDR3 reads CASSETFNEQFF.

The gene calls are TRBV14 and TRBJ2-1; without DNA, the TCRdb call of TRBD2 cannot be checked. CDR1 is SGHDN and CDR2 is FVKESK in the germline V gene. The CDR3 has 17 residues. The CDR3 spells CASSFRLATGAYNEQFF.

This chain connects TRBV9 to TRBJ1-2; without DNA, the TCRdb call of TRBD1 cannot be checked. The V gene's germline CDR1 is SGDLS and CDR2 YYNGEE. The CDR3 totals 16 residues. The CDR3: CASSVAGDLSFYGYTF.

The genes are TRBV2 and TRBJ1-5; TCRdb outputs TRBD1, but without DNA this stays unchecked. Germline V CDR1 and CDR2: SNHLY, FYNNEI. The CDR3 has 15 amino acids. CDR3 sequence reads: CASTRTGESNQPQHF.